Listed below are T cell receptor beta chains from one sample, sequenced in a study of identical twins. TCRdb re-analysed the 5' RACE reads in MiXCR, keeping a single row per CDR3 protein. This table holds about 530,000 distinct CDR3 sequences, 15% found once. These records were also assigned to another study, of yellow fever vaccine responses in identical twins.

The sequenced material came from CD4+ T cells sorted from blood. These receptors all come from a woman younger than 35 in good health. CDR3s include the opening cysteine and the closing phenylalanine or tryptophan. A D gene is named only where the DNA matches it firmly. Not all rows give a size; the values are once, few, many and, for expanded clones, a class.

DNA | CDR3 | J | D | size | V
TGTGCCAGTAGTATAGATGGTGCAGGTCAAGAGACCCAGTACTTC | CASSIDGAGQETQYF | TRBJ2-5 | NA | NA | TRBV19
TGCAGTGCTAGGGAGCCGACAGGGAGTAGGATCAATCAGCCCCAGCATTTT | CSAREPTGSRINQPQHF | TRBJ1-5 | TRBD1 | many | TRBV20-1
TGTGCCAGCAGCCAAGAGAGGACCCAGTACTTC | CASSQERTQYF | TRBJ2-5 | NA | NA | TRBV3-1
TGCAGTGTCGCCGGACAGAGCACAGATACGCAGTATTTT | CSVAGQSTDTQYF | TRBJ2-3 | NA | few | TRBV20-1
TGTGCCACCAGTGAAAACGGGACACCGAACACCGGGGAGCTGTTTTTT | CATSENGTPNTGELFF | TRBJ2-2 | NA | few | TRBV24-1
TGTGCCAGTAGTCTTCGGGACTTCAGCTATGGCTACACCTTC | CASSLRDFSYGYTF | TRBJ1-2 | NA | NA | TRBV19
TGCAGTGCTTCCCTAGCGGGAGAGAACATTCAGTACTTC | CSASLAGENIQYF | TRBJ2-4 | TRBD2 | NA | TRBV20-1
TGCAGTGCTAGAGATATGACAGATACGCAGTATTTT | CSARDMTDTQYF | TRBJ2-3 | NA | few | TRBV20-1
TGCGCCAGCAGCTTACAGGGCCCCGTCTCCTACAATGAGCAGTTCTTC | CASSLQGPVSYNEQFF | TRBJ2-1 | NA | NA | TRBV5-1
TGTGCCAGCAGTGAAGATAGGAGTCCAAGGGGGACCCAGTACTTC | CASSEDRSPRGTQYF | TRBJ2-5 | NA | NA | TRBV2
TGTGCCAGCAGTTACCATCCACTAGCGGGATTGACAGATACGCAGTATTTT | CASSYHPLAGLTDTQYF | TRBJ2-3 | TRBD2 | NA | TRBV6-5
TGTGCCAGCAGTACAGCCGGGGAAGGCACGCAGTATTTT | CASSTAGEGTQYF | TRBJ2-3 | NA | NA | TRBV12-3/TRBV12-4
TGTGCCACCAGCCAGGGATTAACTAATGAAAAACTGTTTTTT | CATSQGLTNEKLFF | TRBJ1-4 | NA | few | TRBV15
TGCAGCGTTGAGGTGGACAGGTACTATGGCTACACCTTC | CSVEVDRYYGYTF | TRBJ1-2 | TRBD1 | NA | TRBV29-1
TGCGCCAGCAGCCAGGGCGGTCTAGCGGGAGGGCCGAAGAGCCAAGAGACCCAGTACTTC | CASSQGGLAGGPKSQETQYF | TRBJ2-5 | TRBD2 | few | TRBV4-1
TGCAGTGCCAGGGGTCTAGCGGGGAACAATGAGCAGTTCTTC | CSARGLAGNNEQFF | TRBJ2-1 | TRBD2 | NA | TRBV20-1
TGTGCCATCAGCTCCGACAGAACTGAAGCTTTCTTT | CAISSDRTEAFF | TRBJ1-1 | NA | few | TRBV10-3
TGTGCCAGCAGCCAAACAGGGAACGGCTACACCTTC | CASSQTGNGYTF | TRBJ1-2 | NA | NA | TRBV6-5
TGTGCCAGCAGTGTGGGGTGGGCCTACGAGCAGTACTTC | CASSVGWAYEQYF | TRBJ2-7 | NA | NA | TRBV2
TGCGCCAGCAGCACCGGGACAGGGGCGGGTAATGAGCAGTTCTTC | CASSTGTGAGNEQFF | TRBJ2-1 | TRBD1 | few | TRBV5-1
TGCAGTGCTAGGGGGCTTGGAGGGGAGCTGTTTTTT | CSARGLGGELFF | TRBJ2-2 | NA | once | TRBV20-1
TGTGCCAGCAGTTCCCAGGGGGGAGGGAACACCGGGGAGCTGTTTTTT | CASSSQGGGNTGELFF | TRBJ2-2 | NA | few | TRBV12-3/TRBV12-4
TGTGCCAGCAGTGAAGCTGGGGCGATGGGGGCAAGTTACAATGAGCAGTTCTTC | CASSEAGAMGASYNEQFF | TRBJ2-1 | NA | few | TRBV6-1
TGCAGTGCTCTCCAGGGACAGGGCAAGGATACGCAGTATTTT | CSALQGQGKDTQYF | TRBJ2-3 | TRBD1 | NA | TRBV20-1
TGTGCCAGCAGCTTTTGGCCGCTAGCGGCAAGAAGCACAGATACGCAGTATTTT | CASSFWPLAARSTDTQYF | TRBJ2-3 | TRBD2 | NA | TRBV11-2
TGTGCCAGCATTCCCCGTCCAACCACAGATACGCAGTATTTT | CASIPRPTTDTQYF | TRBJ2-3 | NA | NA | TRBV6-1